This is a list of T cell receptor beta chains from one sample in a study of vaccination effects on CD4 cells after COVID-19. These receptors lack a known antigen. Generated by immunoSEQ multiplex PCR, the TCRdb table keeps only in-frame clones and is missing some. The repertoire includes about 54,000 clones, around 86% of them detected once, and 2% to 3% sits in the top ten. Sequenced here: CD4+ T cells from PBMCs cultured with HCoV-229E spike peptides, sampled before COVID-19 vaccination. The origin of the receptors is a human donor who received a COVID-19 vaccine. Both conserved end residues are part of each CDR3. Fields, in order: D gene, J gene, clone size, V gene, CDR3 DNA, CDR3 protein. A D gene is named only where the DNA matches it firmly. A row's size may be missing; if present it is once, few, many or a size class.

d_gene: -; j_gene: TRBJ2-5; abundance: -; v_gene: TRBV5-5; CDR3nt: TGTGCCAGCAGGGGGAATCTGGGGCAAGAGACCCAGTACTTC; CDR3aa: CASRGNLGQETQYF
d_gene: TRBD2; j_gene: TRBJ2-3; abundance: once; v_gene: TRBV3-1/TRBV3-2; CDR3nt: TGTGCCAGCAGCCAAGACTCAGGTAGCGGGTCAGATACGCAGTATTTT; CDR3aa: CASSQDSGSGSDTQYF
d_gene: -; j_gene: TRBJ2-1; abundance: once; v_gene: TRBV6-5; CDR3nt: TGTGCCAGCAGTCCCACAAGGGGTATGCAGTTCTTC; CDR3aa: CASSPTRGMQFF
d_gene: TRBD1; j_gene: TRBJ2-3; abundance: few; v_gene: TRBV19; CDR3nt: TGTGCCAGTAGTATAATACCCGGGACAGCCGCCACAGATACGCAGTATTTT; CDR3aa: CASSIIPGTAATDTQYF
d_gene: -; j_gene: TRBJ1-5; abundance: -; v_gene: TRBV21-1; CDR3nt: TGTGCCAGCAGCAAAGAGTGGCACAGCAACAATCAGCCCCAGCATTTT; CDR3aa: CASSKEWHSNNQPQHF
d_gene: TRBD2; j_gene: TRBJ2-1; abundance: -; v_gene: TRBV2; CDR3nt: TGTGCCAGCGTGAGGGAGCGACTAGCGGGGGGAAATGAGCAGTTCTTC; CDR3aa: CASVRERLAGGNEQFF
d_gene: -; j_gene: TRBJ2-5; abundance: -; v_gene: TRBV7-2; CDR3nt: TGTGCCAGCAGCTTGGGGCAGAAAGAGACCCAGTACTTC; CDR3aa: CASSLGQKETQYF
d_gene: TRBD1; j_gene: TRBJ1-1; abundance: -; v_gene: TRBV2; CDR3nt: TGTGCCAGCCTGAACAGGGGGTTGAACACTGAAGCTTTCTTT; CDR3aa: CASLNRGLNTEAFF
d_gene: -; j_gene: TRBJ1-2; abundance: -; v_gene: TRBV30; CDR3nt: TGTGCCCGCCGCTCCCAAACCGACGGCTACACCTTC; CDR3aa: CARRSQTDGYTF
d_gene: TRBD1; j_gene: TRBJ1-6; abundance: -; v_gene: TRBV10-3; CDR3nt: TGTGCCATCAGTGGGACAGGGAGCTCCTATAATTCACCCCTCCACTTT; CDR3aa: CAISGTGSSYNSPLHF
d_gene: -; j_gene: TRBJ2-3; abundance: -; v_gene: TRBV2; CDR3nt: TGTGCCAGCAGTGAACGACCCCCGGATACGCAGTATTTT; CDR3aa: CASSERPPDTQYF
d_gene: -; j_gene: TRBJ2-1; abundance: once; v_gene: TRBV24-1; CDR3nt: TGTGCCACCAGTGGAGGGATTAGCTCCTACAATGAGCAGTTCTTC; CDR3aa: CATSGGISSYNEQFF
d_gene: -; j_gene: TRBJ2-1; abundance: -; v_gene: TRBV30; CDR3nt: TGTGCCTGGAGTATGGACGCCTACAATGAGCAGTTCTTC; CDR3aa: CAWSMDAYNEQFF
d_gene: TRBD1; j_gene: TRBJ1-5; abundance: -; v_gene: TRBV6-5; CDR3nt: TGTGCCACTCGGACAGGGGGCAATCAGCCCCAGCATTTT; CDR3aa: CATRTGGNQPQHF
d_gene: TRBD2; j_gene: TRBJ2-2; abundance: -; v_gene: TRBV9; CDR3nt: TGTGCCAGCAGCGCCGGTGGGAGGCGGGGGGGCAACACCGGGGAGCTGTTTTTT; CDR3aa: CASSAGGRRGGNTGELFF
d_gene: -; j_gene: TRBJ2-5; abundance: -; v_gene: TRBV18; CDR3nt: TGTGCCAGCTCACCGGGGCTCCAAGAGACCCAGTACTTC; CDR3aa: CASSPGLQETQYF
d_gene: -; j_gene: TRBJ2-5; abundance: -; v_gene: TRBV2; CDR3nt: TGTGCCAGCAGTGTTAGCTATAAAGAGACCCAGTACTTC; CDR3aa: CASSVSYKETQYF
d_gene: -; j_gene: TRBJ2-3; abundance: once; v_gene: TRBV3-1/TRBV3-2; CDR3nt: TGTGCCAGCAGCCAAGAGGTCGGTCTAACTAGCACAGATACGCAGTATTTT; CDR3aa: CASSQEVGLTSTDTQYF
d_gene: -; j_gene: TRBJ1-3; abundance: once; v_gene: TRBV5-1; CDR3nt: TGCGCCAGCAGCTCCTCCACAGGGACTGGAAACACCATATATTTT; CDR3aa: CASSSSTGTGNTIYF
d_gene: TRBD1; j_gene: TRBJ2-5; abundance: -; v_gene: TRBV18; CDR3nt: TGTGCCAGCTCACCGGACAGGGGGCGGCAAGAGACCCAGTACTTC; CDR3aa: CASSPDRGRQETQYF
d_gene: -; j_gene: TRBJ2-2; abundance: few; v_gene: TRBV6-6; CDR3nt: TGTGCCAGCAGGGGCGCGAACACCGGGGAGCTGTTTTTT; CDR3aa: CASRGANTGELFF
d_gene: -; j_gene: TRBJ2-3; abundance: few; v_gene: TRBV5-4; CDR3nt: TGTGCCAGCAGCTTATGGCAGGGGACAGATACGCAGTATTTT; CDR3aa: CASSLWQGTDTQYF
d_gene: -; j_gene: TRBJ2-1; abundance: -; v_gene: TRBV5-1; CDR3nt: TGCGCCAGCAGCATACTCCGGGACAATCGAGGTGAGCAGTTCTTC; CDR3aa: CASSILRDNRGEQFF
d_gene: -; j_gene: TRBJ1-1; abundance: -; v_gene: TRBV15; CDR3nt: TGTGCCACCAGCAGAGATCTGATGAACACTGAAGCTTTCTTT; CDR3aa: CATSRDLMNTEAFF
d_gene: TRBD1; j_gene: TRBJ1-2; abundance: few; v_gene: TRBV13; CDR3nt: TGTGCCAGCAGCTTATTTAGGGACAGATACTATGGCTACACCTTC; CDR3aa: CASSLFRDRYYGYTF
d_gene: -; j_gene: TRBJ1-4; abundance: -; v_gene: TRBV7-8; CDR3nt: TGTGCCAGCAGCTTAGGGTCTACCGGAGAAAAACTGTTTTTT; CDR3aa: CASSLGSTGEKLFF
d_gene: TRBD2; j_gene: TRBJ2-2; abundance: -; v_gene: TRBV9; CDR3nt: TGTGCCAGCAGCCCTGGGACTAGCGGCTACACCGGGGAGCTGTTTTTT; CDR3aa: CASSPGTSGYTGELFF
d_gene: -; j_gene: TRBJ1-3; abundance: -; v_gene: TRBV30; CDR3nt: TGTGCCTGGAGTGCCGACACGGACACCATATATTTT; CDR3aa: CAWSADTDTIYF
d_gene: -; j_gene: TRBJ1-2; abundance: few; v_gene: TRBV29-1; CDR3nt: TGCAGCGTTGAAGATCGGAGGTTAGGGTATGGCTACACCTTC; CDR3aa: CSVEDRRLGYGYTF
d_gene: TRBD2; j_gene: TRBJ2-5; abundance: once; v_gene: TRBV11-2; CDR3nt: TGTGCCAGCAGCTCTAGCGGCGGGGGGCCCGAAGAGACCCAGTACTTC; CDR3aa: CASSSSGGGPEETQYF
d_gene: -; j_gene: TRBJ2-5; abundance: -; v_gene: TRBV30; CDR3nt: TGTGCCTGGGGCTCCCGTCAGACCCAGTACTTC; CDR3aa: CAWGSRQTQYF